This passage covers 22 T cell receptor beta chains from one sample sequenced in a study of T cell responses to AZD1222 COVID-19 vaccine. Libraries were prepared by immunoSEQ multiplex PCR; TCRdb keeps only in-frame clonotypes and omits some of them. The table lists about 120,000 clones, 85% to 90% of them singletons. The sample here was peripheral blood, taken on day 0 of AZD1222 vaccination. The receptors were gathered from an adult in good health.

The chain has TRBV23-1 and TRBJ1-2, with 8 bases fitting TRBD1. TRBV23-1 is marked as an open reading frame, function uncertain. Germline trimming cut 5 bases from V and 8 bases from J; bases unmatched to any gene: 7. The CDR3 is made up of 13 amino acids. The CDR3 DNA reads TGCGCCAGCAGTTCCGGGACAGGTATCGGCTACACCTTC. This codes for CASSSGTGIGYTF.

This chain uses TRBV28 with TRBJ1-2; 7 bases are shared with TRBD1. CDR1 is MDHEN, CDR2 SYDVKM, per germline. J gave up 4 bases and V 6 bases, and 8 bases lay outside the gene matches. This CDR3 has 14 amino acids. CDR3 amino acids: CASSSPTGSYGYTF. CDR3 DNA sequence: TGTGCCAGCAGCTCCCCGACAGGGAGCTATGGCTACACCTTC.

The chain links TRBV6-1 to TRBJ1-6; unclear D gene. Germline values: CDR1 MNHNS, CDR2 SASEGT. V was cut by 3 bases and J by 7 bases, with 13 bases left in between. The CDR3 consists of 15 residues. The CDR3 is CASSDVWTANSPLHF. The DNA for the CDR3 is TGTGCCAGCAGTGATGTGTGGACGGCCAATTCACCCCTCCACTTT.

The V gene is TRBV7-9, the J gene TRBJ1-5, with D perhaps matching TRBD1 (6 bases). This CDR3 comprises 17 residues. The germline V gene has CDR1 SEHNR and CDR2 FQNEAQ (reference sequence). V lost 1 base to trimming and J lost 2 bases, with 15 bases between them. The CDR3 region is CASSLGLGGAGNQPQHF. The DNA of the CDR3 is TGTGCCAGCAGCTTAGGTCTGGGGGGCGCGGGCAATCAGCCCCAGCATTTT.

V usage is TRBV7-9 and J usage is TRBJ1-3; 9 nucleotides align to TRBD1. Trimming took 7 bases from V and 0 from J; bases not matched to a gene: 16. Germline V gene data show CDR1 as SEHNR and CDR2 as FQNEAQ (reference sequence). CDR3 size: 19 residues. DNA for the CDR3: TGTGCCAGCAAGCCGCCGGGACAGGGACTCGGTAGCTCTGGAAACACCATATATTTT. As protein: CASKPPGQGLGSSGNTIYF.

The chain links TRBV5-1 to TRBJ1-2, with TRBD1 matching 7 bases. Trimming at V came to 3 bases and at J to 4 bases, leaving 12 bases not matched to a gene. The CDR3 extends over 16 amino acids. The germline V gene encodes CDR1 SGHRS and CDR2 YFSETQ. CDR3 loop: CASSSRTGESSYGYTF. In nucleotides, the CDR3 is TGCGCCAGCAGCTCCAGGACAGGTGAAAGCTCCTATGGCTACACCTTC.

This chain connects TRBV19 to TRBJ1-2; a possible D gene is TRBD1 (5 bases). Germline V gives CDR1 LNHDA, CDR2 SQIVND (reference sequence). V was shortened by 5 bases and J by 3 bases, with 16 bases between the two germline ends. The CDR3 runs to 15 residues. The CDR3 nucleotides read TGTGCCAGTAGTCTCCGGGACGGAGGCTACTATGGCTACACCTTC. Its translation is CASSLRDGGYYGYTF.

This chain uses TRBV29-1 with TRBJ2-5; 10 bases match TRBD2. This CDR3 is built from 12 residues. J gave up 5 bases and V 6 bases, and 3 bases lay outside the gene matches. Germline V gene sequence: CDR1 SQVTM, CDR2 ANQGSEA. The chain's CDR3 is CSVGTSDETQYF. CDR3 in DNA: TGCAGCGTCGGGACTAGCGATGAGACCCAGTACTTC. The whole variable domain, filled in from reference TRBV29-1 and TRBJ2-5, reads SAVISQKPSRDICQRGTSLTIQCQVDSQVTMMFWYRQQPGQSLTLIATANQGSEATYESGFVIDKFPISRPNLTFSTLTVSNMSPEDSSIYLCSVGTSDETQYFGPGTRLLVL.

This clone was observed a few times. The rearrangement uses TRBV18 and TRBJ2-7; D not certain. V lost 4 bases and J lost 1, with 5 bases in between. The CDR3 is 12 residues long. Germline CDR1 KGHSH, CDR2 LQKENI. This CDR3 is CASSQQSYEQYF. The CDR3 bases are TGTGCCAGCTCACAACAGTCCTACGAGCAGTACTTC.

The chain has TRBV9 and TRBJ1-3; D not resolved. The germline gives CDR1 SGDLS, CDR2 YYNGEE. The CDR3 totals 14 residues. The V end was cut by 4 bases, the J end by 0 bases, with 8 bases between. CDR3 sequence (DNA): TGTGCCAGCAGCCCTTCGGACTCTGGAAACACCATATATTTT. This translates into CASSPSDSGNTIYF. The entire variable domain, with the rest obtained from reference TRBV9 and TRBJ1-3, is as follows: DSGVTQTPKHLITATGQRVTLRCSPRSGDLSVYWYQQSLDQGLQFLIQYYNGEERAKGNILERFSAQQFPDLHSELNLSSLELGDSALYFCASSPSDSGNTIYFGEGSWLTVV.

The genes are TRBV4-2 and TRBJ2-5; D gene ambiguous. The germline V gene has CDR1 LGHNA and CDR2 YNFKEQ. The V end lost 1 base, the J end lost 5 bases, and 14 bases lay between the germline ends. The CDR3 is made up of 15 amino acids. The CDR3 bases are TGTGCCAGCAGCCAAGTCCCTGGTACGTGGGAGACCCAGTACTTC. This translates into CASSQVPGTWETQYF.

The genes are TRBV20-1 and TRBJ1-5, with TRBD1 matching over 10 bases. Germline trimming cut 3 bases from V and 2 bases from J; bases unmatched to any gene: 4. Germline CDR1 is DFQATT and CDR2 is SNEGSKA (reference sequence). The CDR3 loop spans 15 amino acids. In DNA form, the CDR3 reads TGCAGTGCTAGTAGGGACAGGGGCGGCAATCAGCCCCAGCATTTT. The encoded protein is CSASRDRGGNQPQHF.

The chain uses TRBV9 and TRBJ1-2; D call uncertain. The CDR3 is 15 residues long. The ends were cut back, 0 bases at V and 2 bases at J, with 11 bases in the middle. CDR1 is SGDLS, CDR2 YYNGEE, per germline. CDR3 coding DNA: TGTGCCAGCAGCGTAGATCCCGACTCAAACTATGGCTACACCTTC. This sequence encodes CASSVDPDSNYGYTF.

The rearrangement joins TRBV6-1 to TRBJ1-5; D ambiguous. CDR3 length equals 15 residues. The germline V gene encodes CDR1 MNHNS and CDR2 SASEGT. Trimming pared 1 base from V and 0 bases from J, leaving 7 bases between. The CDR3 region is CASSEVGYSNQPQHF. CDR3 DNA: TGTGCCAGCAGTGAAGTGGGGTATAGCAATCAGCCCCAGCATTTT.

V is TRBV5-1 and J is TRBJ1-1; 9 nucleotides align to TRBD1. The germline V gene encodes CDR1 SGHRS and CDR2 YFSETQ. This CDR3 region has 14 residues. The trim removed 3 bases at V and 4 bases at J, leaving 4 bases unmatched. The CDR3 region is CASSSQTGGTEAFF. The CDR3 bases are TGCGCCAGCAGCTCGCAGACAGGGGGCACTGAAGCTTTCTTT.

The CDR3 bases are TGTGCCAGCAGCCTGGGGCGGACGAGCACAGATACGCAGTATTTT. It codes for CASSLGRTSTDTQYF. V gene TRBV7-3 combines with J gene TRBJ2-3; possibly TRBD1 for D (5 bases). The CDR3 covers 15 residues. The V and J ends lost 5 bases and 0 bases respectively, with 12 bases between them. The V gene's germline CDR1 is SGHTA and CDR2 FQGTGA.

The genes are TRBV30 and TRBJ2-5; 8 positions match TRBD2. V gave up 4 bases and J gave up 4 bases; unmatched junction bases: 5. The CDR3 spans 13 residues. Germline V gives CDR1 GTSNPN, CDR2 SVGIG (reference sequence). The CDR3 protein is CAWTAGGTETQYF. As DNA, the CDR3 is TGTGCCTGGACTGCGGGGGGCACAGAGACCCAGTACTTC.

The chain uses TRBV7-2 and TRBJ2-5; D not resolved. The ends were cut back, 3 bases at V and 3 bases at J, with 11 bases in the middle. There are 14 residues in the CDR3. CDR1 and CDR2 (germline): SGHTA, FQGNSA. This chain's CDR3 is CASSFYSEKETQYF. CDR3 nucleotide sequence: TGTGCCAGCAGCTTTTACAGCGAGAAAGAGACCCAGTACTTC.

The genes are TRBV2 and TRBJ1-5; D remains unclear. This CDR3 contains 16 residues. The germline V and J ends were trimmed by 4 bases and 0 bases, with 13 bases remaining between them. Germline values: CDR1 SNHLY, CDR2 FYNNEI. The CDR3 bases are TGTGCCAGCAGTGGGACGGGTGGGAATAGCAATCAGCCCCAGCATTTT. Translation: CASSGTGGNSNQPQHF.

This clone occurred once. CDR3 bases: TGTGCCAGCAGTGGACTAGCGGGGTCCAGAGAGACCCAGTACTTC. Amino acid sequence: CASSGLAGSRETQYF. V usage is TRBV2 and J usage is TRBJ2-5; 11 nucleotides match TRBD2. The CDR3 consists of 15 residues. CDR1 is SNHLY and CDR2 is FYNNEI in the germline V gene. After removal of 4 bases from V and 4 bases from J, the junction contained 5 bases not matched to a gene.

The rearrangement links TRBV27 to TRBJ1-6; D ambiguous. Germline V lookup: CDR1 MNHEY, CDR2 SMNVEV (reference sequence). The CDR3 covers 15 residues. Trimming removed 1 base at V and 0 bases at J, with 4 bases between. CDR3 residues: CASSLYLSYNSPLHF. The DNA for the CDR3 is TGTGCCAGCAGTTTATACCTCTCCTATAATTCACCCCTCCACTTT.

This chain connects TRBV7-9 to TRBJ2-7, with a tentative D call TRBD2 (6 bases). Between the trimmed V and J ends, which lost 1 base and 5 bases, there was a span of 15 bases. The CDR3 has 15 amino acids. Germline values: CDR1 SEHNR, CDR2 FQNEAQ (reference sequence). The CDR3, as DNA: TGTGCCAGCAGCTTAGTTCCAGACCGGGGGAACGAGCAGTACTTC. As protein: CASSLVPDRGNEQYF.